The 3 T cell receptor beta chains given below trace back to one sample, sequenced in a study of identifying expanded T cells in peripheral blood. Clones were read by immunoSEQ multiplex PCR, and TCRdb kept only the in-frame ones, dropping some. The table lists approximately 130,000 clones, around nine tenths of them singletons. The specimen sequenced was blood. These receptors originate from a person between 18 and 75 years old in good health.

The chain couples TRBV5-6 to TRBJ2-2; D is uncertain. V lost 1 base and J lost 4, with 14 bases in between. Germline V lookup: CDR1 SGHDT, CDR2 YYEEEE. CDR3 length: 16 residues. The CDR3 loop is CASSLRKLRGTGELFF. The CDR3 DNA reads as TGTGCCAGCAGCTTGCGTAAGTTGCGAGGCACCGGGGAGCTGTTTTTT.

This clone was recorded once. The chain is built from TRBV19 and TRBJ2-3; 9 bases agree with TRBD2. The CDR3 is 15 residues long. CDR1 is LNHDA, CDR2 SQIVND, per germline (reference sequence). The V gene end was trimmed by 5 bases and the J gene end by 6 bases; junction bases not matched to a gene: 9. The CDR3 DNA follows: TGTGCCAGTAGTTCTATAGCGGGAGTTGTTGATACGCAGTATTTT. Amino acid sequence: CASSSIAGVVDTQYF.

This chain joins TRBV28 and TRBJ1-4, with no clear D. The CDR3 loop spans 14 amino acids. Trimming shortened V by 2 bases and J by 6 bases, and 10 bases separated the two germline ends. Germline V gene lookup returns CDR1 MDHEN and CDR2 SYDVKM. In DNA form, the CDR3 reads TGTGCCAGCAGTTTACTGGGCGGGGATGAAAAACTGTTTTTT. Protein product: CASSLLGGDEKLFF.